These 22 T cell receptor beta chains were all obtained from the same sample, sequenced in a study of T cells after yellow fever vaccination. TCRdb re-called the 5' RACE reads with MiXCR, one entry per CDR3 protein. This sample has around 590,000 distinct CDR3 sequences; 9% to 15% occur once, and the top ten carry more than 13%. The specimen comprised PBMCs, sampled on the day of the yellow fever booster vaccination. Receptors were obtained from a man aged 25 to 40 who received the YFV17D yellow fever vaccine.

The chain is built from TRBV6-2 or TRBV6-3 and TRBJ2-3; D is possibly TRBD1 (6 bases). Trimming shortened V by 11 bases and J by 5 bases, and 17 bases separated the two germline ends. The germline gives CDR1 MNHEY, CDR2 SVGEGT. CDR3 size: 13 residues. CDR3 nucleotide sequence: TGTGCCTCCTCGCAGGGGCGGATAGATACGCAGTATTTT. It codes for CASSQGRIDTQYF.

About this clonotype itself: Sequence at one end of the junction differs from germline and may be a read error. This chain connects TRBV4-3 to TRBJ1-2; D might be TRBD1 (6 bases). This CDR3 spans 13 amino acids. Germline-derived CDR1 and CDR2 are LGHNA and YSLEER. Here the CDR3 reads CASSQDSWTAGNF. The CDR3 coding sequence is TGCGCCAGCAGCCAAGATAGTTGGACAGCTGGGAACTTC.

V gene TRBV7-2 combines with J gene TRBJ2-3; the D gene is possibly TRBD1 (6 bases). The CDR3 contains 13 residues. Trimming pared 5 bases from V and 6 bases from J, leaving 12 bases between. Germline lookup yields CDR1 SGHTA and CDR2 FQGNSA. The chain's CDR3 is CASSPYREDTQYF. The CDR3 nucleotides read TGTGCCAGCAGCCCGTACAGGGAGGATACGCAGTATTTT.

This clonotype was seen a handful of times. The chain is built from TRBV9 and TRBJ2-2; D gene unclear. The ends were cut back, 2 bases at V and 0 bases at J, with 8 bases in the middle. This CDR3 is built from 15 residues. Germline CDR1 SGDLS, CDR2 YYNGEE. CDR3 region: CASSVSDPNTGELFF. The DNA of the CDR3 is TGTGCCAGCAGCGTCTCAGACCCGAACACCGGGGAGCTGTTTTTT. Drawing the rest from reference TRBV9 and TRBJ2-2, the complete variable domain is DSGVTQTPKHLITATGQRVTLRCSPRSGDLSVYWYQQSLDQGLQFLIQYYNGEERAKGNILERFSAQQFPDLHSELNLSSLELGDSALYFCASSVSDPNTGELFFGEGSRLTVL.

This clonotype was seen a handful of times. This chain connects TRBV12-3 or TRBV12-4 to TRBJ2-7; 8 bases are shared with TRBD2. J gave up 6 bases and V 5 bases, and 12 bases lay outside the gene matches. CDR3 size: 15 residues. The CDR3 protein is CASSAGSGSRGEQYF. CDR3 DNA sequence: TGTGCCAGCAGTGCCGGGAGCGGGAGTCGTGGCGAGCAGTACTTC.

This clonotype was detected only a few times. This rearrangement joins TRBV25-1 to TRBJ2-7; 8 bases map to TRBD1. From germline, CDR1 is MGHDK and CDR2 SYGVNS. The CDR3 is made up of 15 amino acids. V lost 7 bases to trimming and J lost 0 bases; unmatched junction nucleotides: 8. This CDR3 reads CASTPTGAFSYEQYF. Written as DNA, the CDR3 is TGTGCCAGCACCCCGACAGGGGCCTTCTCCTACGAGCAGTACTTC.

Only a few counts were recorded for this clonotype. The chain is built from TRBV20-1 and TRBJ2-3, with a tentative D call TRBD2 (6 bases). Germline V CDR1 and CDR2: DFQATT, SNEGSKA (reference sequence). The CDR3 loop spans 13 amino acids. With 3 bases removed from V and 4 bases from J, the gap between germline ends came to 11 bases. The CDR3 DNA follows: TGCAGTGCTAGCGGGAGTGACGCAGATACGCAGTATTTT. Residues: CSASGSDADTQYF.

This clonotype occurred a few times. V and J are TRBV7-6 and TRBJ2-7, with 8 bases aligning to TRBD2. CDR1 and CDR2 (germline): SGHVS, FNYEAQ. The CDR3 covers 16 residues. Trimming at V came to 5 bases and at J to 0 bases, leaving 9 bases not matched to a gene. CDR3 DNA sequence: TGTGCCAGCAGCCCCAGCGGGGGCGGGAGCTCCTACGAGCAGTACTTC. This sequence encodes CASSPSGGGSSYEQYF. The full variable domain, with the rest looked up from reference TRBV7-6 and TRBJ2-7, is GAGVSQSPRYKVTKRGQDVALRCDPISGHVSLYWYRQALGQGPEFLTYFNYEAQQDKSGLPNDRFSAERPEGSISTLTIQRTEQRDSAMYRCASSPSGGGSSYEQYFGPGTRLTVT.

This clonotype was seen a handful of times. The rearrangement joins TRBV27 to TRBJ1-2; 8 bases align to TRBD1. The CDR3 totals 15 residues. The germline gives CDR1 MNHEY, CDR2 SMNVEV (reference sequence). J gave up 3 bases and V 3 bases, and 6 bases lay outside the gene matches. DNA of the CDR3: TGTGCCAGCAGTTTGGGCAGGGGGCGGGACTATGGCTACACCTTC. Protein sequence: CASSLGRGRDYGYTF.

The genes are TRBV3-1 and TRBJ2-1, with TRBD2 as a possible D gene (7 bases). Germline values: CDR1 LGHDT, CDR2 YNNKEL (reference sequence). Trimming took 3 bases from V and 4 from J, leaving 16 bases between them. The CDR3 has 16 amino acids. For the CDR3, the DNA is TGTGCCAGCAGCCATGCCGGACGGGGGGCTTACAATGAGCAGTTCTTC. It yields the protein CASSHAGRGAYNEQFF.

This clonotype was observed a handful of times. The gene calls are TRBV10-3 and TRBJ2-1; D assignment may be TRBD1 or TRBD2 (5 bases each). Trimming removed 2 bases from V and 12 bases from J, with 14 bases in between. The CDR3 has 13 residues. CDR1 is ENHRY, CDR2 SYGVKD, per germline. The CDR3 protein is CAISEGTPPGQFF. In nucleotides, the CDR3 is TGTGCCATCAGTGAGGGGACCCCTCCGGGGCAGTTCTTC.

In its sample, this clonotype was seen many times. The rearrangement joins TRBV5-1 to TRBJ2-3; D may be TRBD1 or TRBD2 (5 bases each). CDR1 and CDR2 from the germline V gene are SGHRS and YFSETQ. Trimming removed 0 bases from V and 6 bases from J, with 11 bases in between. The CDR3 is made up of 14 amino acids. The CDR3 nucleotides are TGCGCCAGCAGCTTGGTTGGGGGTCGGGATACGCAGTATTTT. This sequence encodes CASSLVGGRDTQYF.

The CDR3, as DNA: TGCAGCGCCCCGACAGGGTCAGATACGCAGTATTTT. Protein product: CSAPTGSDTQYF. The chain is built from TRBV29-1 and TRBJ2-3; 7 bases are shared with TRBD1. Germline-derived CDR1 and CDR2 are SQVTM and ANQGSEA. The CDR3 contains 12 residues. V dropped 7 bases and J dropped 4; count of bases not matched to a gene: 5.

This clonotype was counted between two and nine times. The chain recombines TRBV19 with TRBJ2-5; 8 nucleotides agree with TRBD2. CDR3 length equals 15 residues. J gave up 4 bases and V 3 bases, and 7 bases lay outside the gene matches. Germline assignment: CDR1 LNHDA and CDR2 SQIVND (reference sequence). The CDR3 DNA reads as TGTGCCAGTAGTATGAGCAGCGGGAGAGGAGAGACCCAGTACTTC. Protein: CASSMSSGRGETQYF.

A word on this clonotype: A much larger clone sits a single nucleotide away, making a read error possible. The chain combines TRBV20-1 with TRBJ2-1; D might be TRBD1 (6 bases). V shed 1 base and J shed 7 bases, with 20 bases lying between them. From germline, CDR1 is DFQATT and CDR2 SNEGSKA (reference sequence). The CDR3 consists of 16 residues. Here the CDR3 reads CSARAPLGRDKNEQFF. DNA of the CDR3: TGCAGTGCTAGAGCTCCCCTGGGACGGGACAAGAATGAGCAGTTCTTC.

The rearrangement links TRBV5-1 to TRBJ2-4; weak D call: TRBD1 (6 bases). Germline V lookup: CDR1 SGHRS, CDR2 YFSETQ. The V end lost 4 bases, the J end lost 6 bases, and 11 bases lay between the germline ends. The CDR3 covers 13 residues. CDR3 sequence (DNA): TGCGCCAGCAGCGAAGGGGGTGTAAACATTCAGTACTTC. This translates into CASSEGGVNIQYF. Full variable domain (rest looked up from reference TRBV5-1 and TRBJ2-4): KAGVTQTPRYLIKTRGQQVTLSCSPISGHRSVSWYQQTPGQGLQFLFEYFSETQRNKGNFPGRFSGRQFSNSRSEMNVSTLELGDSALYLCASSEGGVNIQYFGAGTRLSVL.

This clonotype has just a few counts. The chain carries TRBV7-3 and TRBJ2-3; 10 bases agree with TRBD2. V was clipped by 3 bases and J by 6 bases; unmatched bases: 6. Germline V gives CDR1 SGHTA, CDR2 FQGTGA. This CDR3 comprises 15 residues. Written as DNA, the CDR3 is TGTGCCAGCAGCTTTGTAGCGGGAGGCGGGGATACGCAGTATTTT. This codes for CASSFVAGGGDTQYF. Filled out from reference TRBV7-3 and TRBJ2-3, the complete variable domain reads GAGVSQTPSNKVTEKGKYVELRCDPISGHTALYWYRQSLGQGPEFLIYFQGTGAADDSGLPNDRFFAVRPEGSVSTLKIQRTERGDSAVYLCASSFVAGGGDTQYFGPGTRLTVL.

The genes are TRBV11-2 and TRBJ2-5; D gene uncertain. The germline V and J ends were trimmed by 3 bases and 9 bases, with 11 bases remaining between them. This CDR3 region has 12 residues. Germline CDR1 SGHAT, CDR2 FQNNGV. The CDR3: CASSFIPVAQYF. CDR3 coding DNA: TGTGCCAGCAGCTTTATCCCGGTCGCCCAGTACTTC.

For this clonotype: This may be a read error: a much more frequent sequence differs by one nucleotide. The CDR3 nucleotides are TGCTGTGCTAGAGATACGGACTACGAGCAGTACTTC. Encoded protein: CCARDTDYEQYF. The gene calls are TRBV20-1 and TRBJ2-7; D is unclear. The germline gives CDR1 DFQATT, CDR2 SNEGSKA (reference sequence). This CDR3 is 12 amino acids long.

This clonotype was found many times. This chain links TRBV7-9 with TRBJ1-2, with D perhaps TRBD1 (5 bases). V gave up 2 bases and J gave up 5 bases, with 15 bases separating them. CDR3 length: 15 amino acids. Germline V gives CDR1 SEHNR, CDR2 FQNEAQ (reference sequence). The CDR3 spells CASSLYRSGGYGYTF. In nucleotides, the CDR3 is TGTGCCAGCAGCTTATACCGATCTGGGGGTTATGGCTACACCTTC.

There are a few counts of this clonotype. The chain links TRBV7-9 to TRBJ2-5, with TRBD2 matching over 9 bases. The germline gives CDR1 SEHNR, CDR2 FQNEAQ (reference sequence). J lost 0 bases, V lost 8 bases, and 7 bases had no gene match. The CDR3 runs 15 residues. The CDR3, as DNA: TGTGCCAGCGCCCGACTAGCGGCATACCAAGAGACCCAGTACTTC. This sequence encodes CASARLAAYQETQYF.

This sequence joins TRBV12-3 or TRBV12-4 and TRBJ2-1; D not certain. The V end was cut by 8 bases, the J end by 4 bases, with 15 bases between. The CDR3 runs 14 residues. The CDR3 region is CASSQGRVYNEQFF. Here the CDR3 DNA reads TGTGCCAGCTCTCAAGGTCGGGTTTACAATGAGCAGTTCTTC.